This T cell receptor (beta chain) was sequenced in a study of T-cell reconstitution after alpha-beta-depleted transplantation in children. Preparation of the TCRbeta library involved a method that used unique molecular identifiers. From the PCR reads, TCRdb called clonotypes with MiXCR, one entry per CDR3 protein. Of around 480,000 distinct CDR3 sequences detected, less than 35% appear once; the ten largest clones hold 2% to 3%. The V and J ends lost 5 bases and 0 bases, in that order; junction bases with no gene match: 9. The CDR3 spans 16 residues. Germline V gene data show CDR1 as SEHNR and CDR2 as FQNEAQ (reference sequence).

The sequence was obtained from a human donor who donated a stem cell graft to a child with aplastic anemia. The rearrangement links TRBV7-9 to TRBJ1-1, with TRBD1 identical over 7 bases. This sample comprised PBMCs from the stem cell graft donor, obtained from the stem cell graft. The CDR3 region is CASSPGQSVVNTEAFF. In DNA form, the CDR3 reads TGTGCCAGCAGCCCGGGACAGTCCGTGGTGAACACTGAAGCTTTCTTT. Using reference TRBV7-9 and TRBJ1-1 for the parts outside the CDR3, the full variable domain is DTGVSQNPRHKITKRGQNVTFRCDPISEHNRLYWYRQTLGQGPEFLTYFQNEAQLEKSRLLSDRFSAERPKGSFSTLEIQRTEQGDSAMYLCASSPGQSVVNTEAFFGQGTRLTVV.